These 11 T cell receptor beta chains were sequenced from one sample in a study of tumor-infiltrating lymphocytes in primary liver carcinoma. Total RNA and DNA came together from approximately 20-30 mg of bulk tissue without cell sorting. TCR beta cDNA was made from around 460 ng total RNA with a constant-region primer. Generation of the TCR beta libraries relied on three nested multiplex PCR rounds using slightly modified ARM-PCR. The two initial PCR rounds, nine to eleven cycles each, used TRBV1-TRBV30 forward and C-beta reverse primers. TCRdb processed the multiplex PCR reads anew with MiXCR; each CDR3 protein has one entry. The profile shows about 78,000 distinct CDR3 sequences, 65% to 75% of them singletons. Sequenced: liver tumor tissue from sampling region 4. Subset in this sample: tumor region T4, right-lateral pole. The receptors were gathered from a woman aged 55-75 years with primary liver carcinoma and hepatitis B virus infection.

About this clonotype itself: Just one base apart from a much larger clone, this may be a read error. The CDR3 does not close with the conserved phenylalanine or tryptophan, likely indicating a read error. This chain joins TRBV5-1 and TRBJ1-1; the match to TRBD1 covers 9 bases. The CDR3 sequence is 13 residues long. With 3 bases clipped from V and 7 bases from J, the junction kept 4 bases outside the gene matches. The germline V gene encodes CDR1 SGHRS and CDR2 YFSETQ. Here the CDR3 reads CASSWGQGGEAFS. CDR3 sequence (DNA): TGCGCCAGCAGCTGGGGACAGGGTGGTGAAGCTTTCTCT.

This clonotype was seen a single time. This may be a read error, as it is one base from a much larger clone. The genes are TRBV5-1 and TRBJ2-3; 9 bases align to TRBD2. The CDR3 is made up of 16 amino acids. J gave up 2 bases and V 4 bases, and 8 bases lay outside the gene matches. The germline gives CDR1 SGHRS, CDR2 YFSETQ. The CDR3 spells CASSIGTSRNTDTQYF. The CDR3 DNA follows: TGCGCCAGCAGCATCGGGACTAGCAGGAACACAGATACGCAGTATTTT.

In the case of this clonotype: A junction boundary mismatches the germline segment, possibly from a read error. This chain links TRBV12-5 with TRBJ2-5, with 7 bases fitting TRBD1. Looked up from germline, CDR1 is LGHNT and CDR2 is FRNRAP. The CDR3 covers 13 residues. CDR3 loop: CVSGFWGTEIQYF. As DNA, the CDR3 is TGTGTTAGTGGTTTCTGGGGGACAGAGATCCAGTACTTC.

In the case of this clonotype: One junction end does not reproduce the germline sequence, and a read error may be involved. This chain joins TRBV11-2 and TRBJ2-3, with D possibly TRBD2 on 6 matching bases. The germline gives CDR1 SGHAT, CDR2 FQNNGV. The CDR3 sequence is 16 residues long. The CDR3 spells CASSADRGASTDAQYF. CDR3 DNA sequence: TGTGCCAGCAGCGCTGATCGCGGGGCTAGCACAGATGCGCAGTATTTT.

The CDR3 DNA is TGTGCCAGCAGCTGTGGGCAGGGCACCTACGAGCAGTACTTC. This translates into CASSCGQGTYEQYF. V gene TRBV6-5 combines with J gene TRBJ2-7; D is perhaps TRBD1 (5 bases). CDR3 size: 14 residues. The V gene's germline CDR1 is MNHEY and CDR2 SVGAGI. The V and J ends lost 6 bases and 2 bases respectively, with 14 bases between them.

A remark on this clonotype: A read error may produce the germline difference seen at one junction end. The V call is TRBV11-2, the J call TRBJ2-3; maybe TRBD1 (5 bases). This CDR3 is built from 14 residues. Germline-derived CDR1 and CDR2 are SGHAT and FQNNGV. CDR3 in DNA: TGTGCCAGCAGCTTGGGGCTTCCCGCAGATATGCAGTATTTT. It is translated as CASSLGLPADMQYF.

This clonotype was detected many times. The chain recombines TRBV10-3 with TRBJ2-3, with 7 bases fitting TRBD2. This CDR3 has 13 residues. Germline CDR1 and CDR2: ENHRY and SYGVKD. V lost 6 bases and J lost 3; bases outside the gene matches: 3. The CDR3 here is CAIRQGGTDTQYF. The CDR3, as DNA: TGTGCCATCAGGCAGGGAGGGACAGATACGCAGTATTTT.

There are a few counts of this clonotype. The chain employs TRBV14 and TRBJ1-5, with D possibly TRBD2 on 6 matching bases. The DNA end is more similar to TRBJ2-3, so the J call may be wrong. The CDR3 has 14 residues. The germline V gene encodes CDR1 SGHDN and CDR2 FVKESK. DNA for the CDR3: TGTGCCAGCAGCCAGGCGGGGACGGATCAGCCCCAGTATTTT. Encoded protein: CASSQAGTDQPQYF.

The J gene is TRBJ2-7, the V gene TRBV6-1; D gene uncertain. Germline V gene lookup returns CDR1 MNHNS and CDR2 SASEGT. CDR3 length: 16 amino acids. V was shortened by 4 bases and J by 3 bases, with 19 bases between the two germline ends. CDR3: CASSGASISLIYEQYF. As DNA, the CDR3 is TGTGCCAGCAGTGGGGCTAGTATCTCTCTCATCTACGAGCAGTACTTC.

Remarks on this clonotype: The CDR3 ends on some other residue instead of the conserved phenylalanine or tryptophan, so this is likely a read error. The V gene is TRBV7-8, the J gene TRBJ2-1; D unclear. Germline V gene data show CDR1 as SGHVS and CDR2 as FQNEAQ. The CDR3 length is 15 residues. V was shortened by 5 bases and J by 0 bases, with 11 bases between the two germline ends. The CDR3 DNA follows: TGTGCCAGCAGCCCCCAGCCGGACTCCTACAATGAGCAGTTCTTA. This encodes CASSPQPDSYNEQFL.

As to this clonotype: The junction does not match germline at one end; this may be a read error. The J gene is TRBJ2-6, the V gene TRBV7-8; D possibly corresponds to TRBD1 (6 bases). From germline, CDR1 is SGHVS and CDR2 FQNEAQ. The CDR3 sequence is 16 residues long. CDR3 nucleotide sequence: TGTGCCAGCAGCTTAGACAGGGCGTCTGAGGCCAACGTCCTGACTTTC. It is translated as CASSLDRASEANVLTF.